This T cell receptor (beta chain) appears in the sequencing data of a study of blood T cells in healthy people across ages. Then a second PCR, running roughly 7 to 12 cycles, was carried out with a sample-barcoded 5' primer and a J-beta primer mix. One entry per CDR3 protein results from TCRdb running MiXCR on the 5' RACE reads. The sample contains under 850,000 distinct CDR3 sequences, around 36% of which appear only once. The CDR3 extends over 14 amino acids. Trimming pared 2 bases from V and 4 bases from J, leaving 11 bases between. In germline, CDR1 is MNHEY, CDR2 SVGEGT. This clonotype was observed many times.

J is TRBJ2-5 and V is TRBV6-2 or TRBV6-3; D ambiguous. The TCR sequence derives from a man aged 18 to 35 in good health. What was sequenced was blood. The CDR3 sequence is CASSYDPRPETQYF. CDR3 nucleotides: TGTGCCAGCAGTTACGATCCAAGGCCAGAGACCCAGTACTTC.